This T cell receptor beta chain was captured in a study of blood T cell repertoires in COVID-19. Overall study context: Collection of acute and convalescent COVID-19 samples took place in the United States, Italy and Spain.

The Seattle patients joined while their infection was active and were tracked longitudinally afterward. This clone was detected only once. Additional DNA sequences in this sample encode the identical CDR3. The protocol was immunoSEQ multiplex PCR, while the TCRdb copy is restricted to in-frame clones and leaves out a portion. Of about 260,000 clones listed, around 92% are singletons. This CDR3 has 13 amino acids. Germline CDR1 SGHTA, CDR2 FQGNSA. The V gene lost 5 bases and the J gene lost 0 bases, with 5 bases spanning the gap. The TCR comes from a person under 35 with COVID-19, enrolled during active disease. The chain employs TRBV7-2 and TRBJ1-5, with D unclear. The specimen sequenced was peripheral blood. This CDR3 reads CASSPNSNQPQHF. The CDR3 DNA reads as TGTGCCAGCAGCCCAAATAGCAATCAGCCCCAGCATTTT. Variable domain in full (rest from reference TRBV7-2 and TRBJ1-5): GAGVSQSPSNKVTEKGKDVELRCDPISGHTALYWYRQSLGQGLEFLIYFQGNSAPDKSGLPSDRFSAERTGGSVSTLTIQRTQQEDSAVYLCASSPNSNQPQHFGDGTRLSIL.